A single sample is the source of the 11 T cell receptor beta chains below, sequenced in a study of identical twins. TCRdb re-analysed the 5' RACE reads in MiXCR, keeping a single row per CDR3 protein. The repertoire includes 1.5 million or so distinct CDR3 sequences, about 32% of them detected once, and around 0.3% sits in the top ten. The sequenced sample was cord blood. Receptor source: a newborn girl in good health.

The table lists this clonotype with a few counts. The chain is built from TRBV6-5 and TRBJ2-7; a possible D gene is TRBD2 (5 bases). The germline gives CDR1 MNHEY, CDR2 SVGAGI. Trimming shortened V by 10 bases and J by 4 bases, and 14 bases separated the two germline ends. The CDR3 extends over 12 amino acids. The CDR3 DNA reads as TGTGCCATCGCGGGCTTTGGTTACGAGCAGTACTTC. It codes for CAIAGFGYEQYF.

This clonotype turned up a few times. The rearrangement links TRBV7-6 to TRBJ2-7; tentative D call: TRBD2 (5 bases). V lost 0 bases, J lost 1 base, and 13 bases lay in between. Germline V gene lookup returns CDR1 SGHVS and CDR2 FNYEAQ. The CDR3 totals 16 residues. The CDR3 nucleotides read TGTGCCAGCAGCTTAGCGAGTGGGAGATCTTCCTACGAGCAGTACTTC. Translating gives CASSLASGRSSYEQYF.

This clonotype came up a few times. V usage is TRBV20-1 and J usage is TRBJ2-3; the match to TRBD2 covers 12 bases. Unmatched junction bases numbered 2, after V lost 2 bases and J lost 5 bases. CDR3 length: 14 amino acids. Germline V gene data show CDR1 as DFQATT and CDR2 as SNEGSKA (reference sequence). The CDR3 coding sequence is TGCAGTGCTAGAAGACTAGCGGGGGTAGATACGCAGTATTTT. It yields the protein CSARRLAGVDTQYF.

This clonotype has a handful of counts. The rearrangement uses TRBV9 and TRBJ2-3, with D perhaps TRBD2 (6 bases). Germline CDR1 and CDR2: SGDLS and YYNGEE. V lost 4 bases and J 10 bases, leaving 22 bases between the germline ends. CDR3 length: 15 amino acids. The CDR3 sequence is CASSLGGSASEAQYF. DNA for the CDR3: TGTGCCAGCAGCCTGGGGGGTTCCGCCTCTGAAGCGCAGTATTTT.

This clonotype was seen a few times. V is TRBV6-5 and J is TRBJ1-2, with a tentative D call TRBD1 (5 bases). This CDR3 is 15 amino acids long. V lost 1 base and J lost 4, with 13 bases in between. Germline V lookup: CDR1 MNHEY, CDR2 SVGAGI. The CDR3 loop reads CASSYLDGGGYGYTF. CDR3 coding DNA: TGTGCCAGCAGTTACTTGGACGGGGGTGGCTATGGCTACACCTTC.

The rearrangement links TRBV6-5 to TRBJ2-5, with 10 bases fitting TRBD2. CDR1 is MNHEY and CDR2 is SVGAGI in the germline V gene. J gave up 1 base and V 7 bases, and 9 bases lay outside the gene matches. The CDR3 contains 16 residues. The CDR3 sequence is CASIKPGLALQETQYF. CDR3 bases: TGTGCCAGCATTAAACCGGGACTAGCGCTCCAAGAGACCCAGTACTTC.

The chain recombines TRBV6-5 with TRBJ2-7; D ambiguous. CDR1 MNHEY and CDR2 SVGAGI come from the germline V gene. The CDR3 runs 13 residues. The V end lost 6 bases, the J end lost 3 bases, and 12 bases lay between the germline ends. For the CDR3, the DNA is TGTGCCAGCAGGAATCCCGGTTACTACGAGCAGTACTTC. Translated: CASRNPGYYEQYF.

This clonotype appeared a single time. The chain uses TRBV6-2 or TRBV6-3 and TRBJ1-1; D remains unclear. Germline V lookup: CDR1 MNHEY, CDR2 SVGEGT. The CDR3 consists of 12 residues. Deletions cut 2 bases from V and 10 bases from J, with 11 bases between. The CDR3 spells CASSYAPEGAFF. DNA for the CDR3: TGTGCCAGCAGTTACGCCCCGGAGGGAGCTTTCTTT.

This clonotype showed up just a few times. V gene TRBV4-2 combines with J gene TRBJ2-7; 12 nucleotides align to TRBD2. Germline values: CDR1 LGHNA, CDR2 YNFKEQ. V shed 1 base and J 6 bases; nucleotides not matched to a gene: 4. The CDR3 extends over 15 amino acids. In nucleotides, the CDR3 is TGTGCCAGCAGCCAAGGGACTAGCGGGATTTCCGAGCAGTACTTC. This gives the protein CASSQGTSGISEQYF.

This rearrangement joins TRBV20-1 to TRBJ2-3; 8 nucleotides agree with TRBD2. With 3 bases clipped from V and 3 bases from J, the junction kept 5 bases outside the gene matches. Looked up from germline, CDR1 is DFQATT and CDR2 is SNEGSKA (reference sequence). The CDR3 contains 14 residues. The CDR3 bases are TGCAGTGCTAGCCGGGAGGGGGATACAGATACGCAGTATTTT. This translates into CSASREGDTDTQYF.

The CDR3 region is CSVRGLAASVYEQYF. DNA for the CDR3: TGCAGCGTACGTGGACTAGCGGCATCTGTTTACGAGCAGTACTTC. The genes are TRBV29-1 and TRBJ2-7, with 10 bases aligning to TRBD2. This CDR3 contains 15 residues. Trimming cost V 6 bases and J 4 bases; bases outside gene matches: 12. Germline V CDR1 and CDR2: SQVTM, ANQGSEA.